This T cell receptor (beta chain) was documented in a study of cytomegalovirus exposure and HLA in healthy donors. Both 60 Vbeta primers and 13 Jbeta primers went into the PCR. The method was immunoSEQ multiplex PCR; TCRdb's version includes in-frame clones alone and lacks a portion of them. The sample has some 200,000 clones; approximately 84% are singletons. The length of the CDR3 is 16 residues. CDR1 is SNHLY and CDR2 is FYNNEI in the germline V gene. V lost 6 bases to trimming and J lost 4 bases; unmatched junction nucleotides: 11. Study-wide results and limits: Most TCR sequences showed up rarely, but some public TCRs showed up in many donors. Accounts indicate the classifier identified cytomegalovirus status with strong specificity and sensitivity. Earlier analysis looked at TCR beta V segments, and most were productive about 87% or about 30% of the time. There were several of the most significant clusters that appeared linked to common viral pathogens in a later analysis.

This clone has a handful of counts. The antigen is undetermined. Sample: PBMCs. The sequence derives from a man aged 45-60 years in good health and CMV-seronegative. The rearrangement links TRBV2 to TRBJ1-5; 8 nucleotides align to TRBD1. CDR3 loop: CASRSGQAMGNQPQHF. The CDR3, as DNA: TGTGCCAGCAGATCGGGACAGGCCATGGGTAATCAGCCCCAGCATTTT.